This T cell receptor beta chain was documented in a study of shared clonotypes between healthy human individuals. Study overall: The donor pool was made up of a couple of women and a few men aged 18 to 49. Regarding the study as a whole: Sampling used blood alone; tissue repertoires probably differ. Between a few donors, naive CD4 clonotypes were shared at a level of around 4.8%.

Concerning this clone itself: Its antigen is as yet unknown.

TCRdb keeps only in-frame clones here, not all; method: immunoSEQ multiplex PCR. The sample lists around 1,900,000 clones; around 95% were seen once. CD8 cells regarded as naive lacked CD45RO, were positively chosen for CCR7, and omitted terminally differentiated effector memory CD45RA+ cells. CDR3 length: 15 residues. The V end lost 1 base, the J end lost 0 bases, and 7 bases lay between the germline ends. CDR1 is SGHNT, CDR2 YENEEA, per germline. The gene calls are TRBV11-3 and TRBJ1-5, with D unclear. The TCR comes from a man aged 18 to 29 in good health. Some clones in this sample may be carry-over from other donors' samples. Sequencing input: naive CD8+ T cells from PBMCs. For the CDR3, the DNA is TGTGCCAGCAGCTTAGGGTGTCGTAGCAATCAGCCCCAGCATTTT. Protein product: CASSLGCRSNQPQHF.